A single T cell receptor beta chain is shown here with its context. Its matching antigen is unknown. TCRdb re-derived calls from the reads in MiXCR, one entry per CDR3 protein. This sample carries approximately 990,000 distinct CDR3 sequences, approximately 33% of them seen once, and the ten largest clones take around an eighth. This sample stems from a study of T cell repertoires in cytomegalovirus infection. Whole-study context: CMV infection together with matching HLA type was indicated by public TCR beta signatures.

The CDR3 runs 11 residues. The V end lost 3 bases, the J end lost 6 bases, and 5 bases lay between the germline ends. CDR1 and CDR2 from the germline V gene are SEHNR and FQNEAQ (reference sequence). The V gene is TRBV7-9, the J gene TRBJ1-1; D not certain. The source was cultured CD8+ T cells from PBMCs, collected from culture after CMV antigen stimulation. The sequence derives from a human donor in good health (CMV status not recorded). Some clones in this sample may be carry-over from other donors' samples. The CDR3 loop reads CASSFRPEAFF. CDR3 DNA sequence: TGTGCCAGCAGCTTTAGGCCTGAAGCTTTCTTT.